This T cell receptor beta chain was sequenced for a study of cytomegalovirus exposure and HLA in healthy donors. As for this clone: Its antigen is not known.

Primers for the PCR totalled 60 Vbeta and 13 Jbeta. TCRdb's copy holds only in-frame clones and misses some; the assay was immunoSEQ multiplex PCR. The table lists 90,000 to 110,000 clones, about four fifths of them singletons, with approximately 1.2% in the top ten. Looked up from germline, CDR1 is SGDLS and CDR2 is YYNGEE. This CDR3 contains 18 residues. The V gene end was trimmed by 0 bases and the J gene end by 3 bases; junction bases not matched to a gene: 13. Study-wide points: A missense variant in DCLRE1C was later tied to TCR beta V- and J-gene trimming. The authors reported that TCR beta sequences could predict HLA-A and HLA-B alleles. These predictions were accurate for most subjects in the first cohort.

The sequence was collected from a man aged 25 to 40 in good health and CMV-seronegative. The chain recombines TRBV9 with TRBJ2-5, with TRBD2 identical over 8 bases. Material: PBMCs. Here the CDR3 reads CASSVGPLAGEQEETQYF. The CDR3 nucleotides are TGTGCCAGCAGCGTAGGCCCTCTAGCGGGCGAGCAAGAAGAGACCCAGTACTTC.